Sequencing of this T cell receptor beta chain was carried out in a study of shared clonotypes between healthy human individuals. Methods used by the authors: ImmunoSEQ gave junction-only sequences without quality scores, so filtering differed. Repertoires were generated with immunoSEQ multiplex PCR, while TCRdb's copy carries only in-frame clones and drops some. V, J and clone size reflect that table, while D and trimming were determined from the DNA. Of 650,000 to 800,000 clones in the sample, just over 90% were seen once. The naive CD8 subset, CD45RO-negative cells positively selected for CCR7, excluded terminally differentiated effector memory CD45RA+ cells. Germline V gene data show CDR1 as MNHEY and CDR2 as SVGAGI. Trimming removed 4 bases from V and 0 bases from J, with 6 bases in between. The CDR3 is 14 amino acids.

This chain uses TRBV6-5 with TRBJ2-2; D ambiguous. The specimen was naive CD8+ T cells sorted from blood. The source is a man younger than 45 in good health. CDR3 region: CASSFLANTGELFF. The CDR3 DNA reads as TGTGCCAGCAGTTTCTTGGCGAACACCGGGGAGCTGTTTTTT.